This T cell receptor (beta chain) was sequenced for a study of T cell responses to AZD1222 COVID-19 vaccine. Looking at the study overall: Pooling of second doses given at about 4 or about 12 weeks was done.

Worth noting for this clone: Its antigen is as yet unknown.

Study-level points and caveats: The sample set comprised mostly white British donors with more females, and clonal diversity was possibly underestimated. Spike regions recognized by vaccine-associated CD4 TCRs spanned the protein, led by 160-218 and 743-854.

V trimming: 0 bases; J trimming: 2 bases; junction bases outside the gene matches: 6. Germline loops: CDR1 LGHDT, CDR2 YNNKEL (reference sequence). This CDR3 is built from 18 residues. Assay used: immunoSEQ multiplex PCR; TCRdb lists only in-frame clones, some missing. The sample lists some 110,000 clones; about 86% were seen once. The source material was peripheral blood, sampled on day 0 of AZD1222 vaccination. The clonotype was recovered from an adult in good health. This chain connects TRBV3-1 (or the pseudogene TRBV3-2) to TRBJ2-5; 13 bases fit TRBD2. CDR3 sequence (DNA): TGTGCCAGCAGCCAAGAATACGGACTAGCGGGGGAACAAGAGACCCAGTACTTC. Encoded protein: CASSQEYGLAGEQETQYF.